The 19 T cell receptor beta chains in this list originate from one sample, sequenced in a study of OX40 agonist ivuxolimab in advanced cancers. The method was immunoSEQ multiplex PCR; TCRdb's version includes in-frame clones alone and lacks a portion of them. The repertoire includes about 94,000 clones, around nine tenths of them detected once, and 0.7% to 0.95% sits in the top ten. Sequences were derived from CD4+ or CD8+ T cells sorted from blood, sampled in a trial of the OX40 agonist ivuxolimab. Receptors were obtained from an adult with an advanced solid tumor such as melanoma, head and neck, liver or kidney cancer.

The chain uses TRBV6-5 and TRBJ2-1; possibly TRBD1 or TRBD2 for D (6 bases each). Looked up from germline, CDR1 is MNHEY and CDR2 is SVGAGI. The CDR3 loop spans 11 amino acids. The V end was cut by 6 bases, the J end by 12 bases, with 12 bases between. The CDR3 nucleotides are TGTGCCAGCAGGCGGGACAACTTGCAGTTCTTC. Protein sequence: CASRRDNLQFF.

This chain uses TRBV4-2 with TRBJ2-5; 10 bases fit TRBD2. This CDR3 comprises 16 residues. Trimming at V came to 1 base and at J to 1 base, leaving 3 bases not matched to a gene. Germline V gene sequence: CDR1 LGHNA, CDR2 YNFKEQ. The chain's CDR3 is CASSQGTSGSQETQYF. The DNA for the CDR3 is TGTGCCAGCAGCCAAGGGACTAGCGGATCCCAAGAGACCCAGTACTTC.

J is TRBJ2-7 and V is TRBV28; 13 positions agree with TRBD2. This CDR3 is built from 18 residues. From germline, CDR1 is MDHEN and CDR2 SYDVKM. Trimming took 6 bases from V and 0 from J; bases not matched to a gene: 11. The CDR3 loop reads CASSPGGLAGIDSYEQYF. As DNA, the CDR3 is TGTGCCAGCAGCCCCGGGGGACTAGCGGGAATAGACTCCTACGAGCAGTACTTC.

The chain links TRBV6-1 to TRBJ2-7, with 7 bases lining up with TRBD2. With V trimmed by 8 bases and J by 7 bases, 14 bases remained unmatched. The germline V gene encodes CDR1 MNHNS and CDR2 SASEGT. This CDR3 has 14 residues. This CDR3 is CASEERGRSMEQYF. In DNA form, the CDR3 reads TGTGCCAGCGAGGAGCGGGGTAGGAGTATGGAGCAGTACTTC.

The chain uses TRBV5-1 and TRBJ1-4, with D possibly matching TRBD1 (5 bases). This CDR3 region has 15 residues. V dropped 3 bases and J dropped 7 bases, with 16 bases sitting between them. Germline CDR1 reads SGHRS; CDR2 reads YFSETQ. The CDR3 region is CASSSRGTASEKLFF. CDR3 sequence (DNA): TGCGCCAGCAGCTCCCGCGGGACGGCCTCTGAAAAACTGTTTTTT.

V gene TRBV5-5 combines with J gene TRBJ2-5, with 9 bases that match TRBD1. V was clipped by 3 bases and J by 2 bases; unmatched bases: 5. Germline V lookup: CDR1 SGHKS, CDR2 YYEKEE (reference sequence). CDR3 length: 15 residues. CDR3 protein: CASSWLGTGQETQYF. DNA of the CDR3: TGTGCCAGCAGCTGGCTCGGGACAGGGCAAGAGACCCAGTACTTC.

This clone showed up just once. The V gene is TRBV4-2, the J gene TRBJ1-1; tentative D call: TRBD1 (5 bases). This CDR3 is 14 amino acids long. V dropped 7 bases and J dropped 2 bases, with 14 bases sitting between them. Looked up from germline, CDR1 is LGHNA and CDR2 is YNFKEQ. CDR3 residues: CASTQGPTNTEAFF. The CDR3 DNA is TGTGCCAGCACCCAGGGACCGACAAACACTGAAGCTTTCTTT.

V and J are TRBV7-9 and TRBJ1-2, with D possibly matching TRBD1 (5 bases). Germline CDR1 is SEHNR and CDR2 is FQNEAQ (reference sequence). V was pared by 2 bases and J by 6 bases, with 10 bases between. This CDR3 spans 13 amino acids. The CDR3 DNA follows: TGTGCCAGCAGCTTATTCCAGGGACATGGCTACACCTTC. It specifies CASSLFQGHGYTF.

Of note for this clone: The junction shows a germline mismatch at one end, possibly a read error. The chain uses TRBV28 and TRBJ1-1; possible D gene TRBD1, 6 bases. Germline CDR1 and CDR2: MDHEN and SYDVKM. The CDR3 spans 13 residues. The CDR3 spells CATSFPQQGSAFF. CDR3 sequence (DNA): TGTGCCACCAGTTTCCCCCAACAGGGTTCGGCTTTCTTT. Variable domain in full (rest from reference TRBV28 and TRBJ1-1): DVKVTQSSRYLVKRTGEKVFLECVQDMDHENMFWYRQDPGLGLRLIYFSYDVKMKEKGDIPEGYSVSREKKERFSLILESASTNQTSMYLCATSFPQQGSAFFGQGTRLTVV.

The chain couples TRBV6-1 to TRBJ2-7, with a weak D call TRBD2 (6 bases). The CDR3 has 14 residues. CDR1 is MNHNS, CDR2 SASEGT, per germline. Deletions cut 8 bases from V and 3 bases from J, with 17 bases between. CDR3 amino acids: CASRWGDSDYEQYF. In DNA, the CDR3 is TGTGCCAGCCGATGGGGGGACTCCGACTACGAGCAGTACTTC.

This sequence joins TRBV19 and TRBJ2-6; maybe TRBD1 (6 bases). CDR1 is LNHDA, CDR2 SQIVND, per germline (reference sequence). The V end lost 5 bases, the J end lost 3 bases, and 14 bases lay between the germline ends. The CDR3 totals 16 residues. The DNA for the CDR3 is TGTGCCAGTAGTGCCCACAGGGCGGATGGGGCCAACGTCCTGACTTTC. Its translation: CASSAHRADGANVLTF.

The genes are TRBV6-6 and TRBJ1-4, with 8 bases that match TRBD1. The CDR3 runs to 15 residues. CDR1 and CDR2 (germline): MNHNY, SVGAGI (reference sequence). Germline trimming cut 6 bases from V and 6 bases from J; bases unmatched to any gene: 9. CDR3 protein: CASRGSGGEDEKLFF. CDR3 DNA sequence: TGTGCCAGCAGGGGCTCAGGGGGCGAAGATGAAAAACTGTTTTTT.

V and J are TRBV28 and TRBJ2-7; TRBD1 or TRBD2 may be the D gene (5 bases each). Germline V gene data show CDR1 as MDHEN and CDR2 as SYDVKM. The CDR3 spans 15 residues. The V and J ends lost 5 bases and 2 bases respectively, with 16 bases between them. CDR3 sequence reads: CASSRGVGATYEQYF. Here the CDR3 DNA reads TGTGCCAGCAGTCGAGGGGTTGGGGCAACCTACGAGCAGTACTTC.

The chain couples TRBV12-5 to TRBJ1-1; D is undetermined. The germline V gene encodes CDR1 LGHNT and CDR2 FRNRAP. Trimming removed 1 base at V and 0 bases at J, with 6 bases between. The CDR3 is 14 amino acids. As DNA, the CDR3 is TGTGCTAGTGGTTTGGGCAGGTTGAACACTGAAGCTTTCTTT. Its protein is CASGLGRLNTEAFF. Together with reference TRBV12-5 and TRBJ1-1, the CDR3 gives the full variable domain: DARVTQTPRHKVTEMGQEVTMRCQPILGHNTVFWYRQTMMQGLELLAYFRNRAPLDDSGMPKDRFSAEMPDATLATLKIQPSEPRDSAVYFCASGLGRLNTEAFFGQGTRLTVV.

This clone has only one observation. The gene calls are TRBV28 and TRBJ2-1; no clear D gene. The CDR3 has 13 amino acids. CDR1 and CDR2 (germline): MDHEN, SYDVKM. The V gene lost 3 bases and the J gene lost 7 bases, with 10 bases spanning the gap. The CDR3 spells CASSFPPLNEQFF. The CDR3 DNA reads TGTGCCAGCAGTTTCCCACCACTAAATGAGCAGTTCTTC.

The V call is TRBV6-5, the J call TRBJ2-7; D perhaps matches TRBD2 (7 bases). The CDR3 contains 16 residues. In germline, CDR1 is MNHEY, CDR2 SVGAGI. Trimming took off 4 bases at V and 7 bases at J, with 23 bases between the two ends. This CDR3 reads CASSSLAGEGLSEQYF. The CDR3 DNA follows: TGTGCCAGCAGTTCCCTGGCAGGGGAGGGGTTGAGTGAGCAGTACTTC.

The chain carries TRBV30 and TRBJ2-3, with D tentatively TRBD2 (6 bases). Germline CDR1 reads GTSNPN; CDR2 reads SVGIG (reference sequence). V dropped 2 bases and J dropped 4 bases, with 13 bases sitting between them. The CDR3 contains 14 residues. This chain's CDR3 is CAWSRGSVADTQYF. In DNA form, the CDR3 reads TGTGCCTGGAGTCGGGGGAGTGTCGCAGATACGCAGTATTTT.

V is TRBV30 and J is TRBJ2-2; a weak D match, TRBD2 (6 bases). The CDR3 has 16 amino acids. Trimming removed 7 bases at V and 7 bases at J, with 25 bases between. Germline V gene lookup returns CDR1 GTSNPN and CDR2 SVGIG (reference sequence). CDR3 nucleotides: TGTGCCTCCAGCCACGGGACTCTGACGAGTCTCGGGGAGCTGTTTTTT. Translating it yields CASSHGTLTSLGELFF. The full variable domain, rest sourced from reference TRBV30 and TRBJ2-2, is SQTIHQWPATLVQPVGSPLSLECTVEGTSNPNLYWYRQAAGRGLQLLFYSVGIGQISSEVPQNLSASRPQDRQFILSSKKLLLSDSGFYLCASSHGTLTSLGELFFGEGSRLTVL.

The chain recombines TRBV7-2 with TRBJ2-3; 9 bases align to TRBD2. The trim removed 6 bases at V and 3 bases at J, leaving 13 bases unmatched. CDR3 length equals 17 residues. The germline gives CDR1 SGHTA, CDR2 FQGNSA. DNA for the CDR3: TGTGCCAGCAGTACAAGGATAGCGGGAGATCGTACAGATACGCAGTATTTT. It specifies CASSTRIAGDRTDTQYF. Variable domain in full (rest from reference TRBV7-2 and TRBJ2-3): GAGVSQSPSNKVTEKGKDVELRCDPISGHTALYWYRQSLGQGLEFLIYFQGNSAPDKSGLPSDRFSAERTGGSVSTLTIQRTQQEDSAVYLCASSTRIAGDRTDTQYFGPGTRLTVL.